This is a list of T cell receptor beta chains from one sample in a study of blood T cell repertoires in COVID-19. This table comes from immunoSEQ multiplex PCR, and its TCRdb copy is limited to in-frame clones, with some not included. The data hold about 170,000 clones, with 82% observed a single time. The sample was peripheral blood. The receptors come from a woman aged 40 to 50 with COVID-19, enrolled during active disease. CDR3s include the opening cysteine and the closing phenylalanine or tryptophan. D genes are given only for firm matches. The listing skips clone size in some rows; elsewhere it reads once, few, many or a size class.

CDR3,DNA,V,J,size,D
CASSMLGPVNTEAFF,TGTGCCAGTAGTATGTTGGGCCCGGTGAACACTGAAGCTTTCTTT,TRBV19,TRBJ1-1,.,.
CASSPRSRMANEKLFF,TGTGCCAGCAGTCCCCGATCGCGGATGGCTAATGAAAAACTGTTTTTT,TRBV7-6,TRBJ1-4,.,.
CASAQTYNSPLHF,TGTGCCAGCGCACAGACCTATAATTCACCCCTCCACTTT,TRBV27,TRBJ1-6,.,.
CASRPPGLAGGNEQFF,TGTGCCAGCAGACCTCCCGGACTAGCGGGAGGCAATGAGCAGTTCTTC,TRBV7-2,TRBJ2-1,.,TRBD2
CASSVAPGGNEQYF,TGTGCCAGCAGCGTGGCCCCAGGGGGAAACGAGCAGTACTTC,TRBV9,TRBJ2-7,.,TRBD1
CASSLYGSSYEQYF,TGTGCCAGCAGCTTGTACGGGAGCTCCTACGAGCAGTACTTC,TRBV5-6,TRBJ2-7,.,.
CASSDRTSGSRGTQYF,TGTGCCAGTAGTGACCGGACTAGCGGGAGCCGTGGGACCCAGTACTTC,TRBV19,TRBJ2-5,.,TRBD2
CASSRGGPDNEQFF,TGTGCCAGCAGCCGCGGGGGGCCCGACAATGAGCAGTTCTTC,TRBV27,TRBJ2-1,.,TRBD2
CASSPRSGGPNTEAFF,TGTGCCAGCTCACCACGTTCGGGGGGTCCTAACACTGAAGCTTTCTTT,TRBV18,TRBJ1-1,.,.
CASSAPVTALETQYF,TGTGCCAGCAGCGCCCCGGTCACCGCCCTGGAGACCCAGTACTTC,TRBV6-5,TRBJ2-5,few,.
CASSLMQETGELFF,TGTGCCAGCAGCTTGATGCAGGAAACCGGGGAGCTGTTTTTT,TRBV5-4,TRBJ2-2,many,.
CASSFSGSVGETQYF,TGTGCCAGCAGCTTTTCGGGGTCGGTCGGAGAGACCCAGTACTTC,TRBV7-3,TRBJ2-5,.,.
CAWSSRGLNQPQHF,TGTGCCTGGAGCTCAAGGGGCCTCAATCAGCCCCAGCATTTT,TRBV30,TRBJ1-5,.,.
CATSRVHRGPWTGELFF,TGTGCCACCAGCAGAGTTCACAGGGGGCCGTGGACCGGGGAGCTGTTTTTT,TRBV15,TRBJ2-2,.,TRBD1
CASSLAAEGNIQYF,TGCGCCAGCAGCTTGGCCGCAGAGGGAAACATTCAGTACTTC,TRBV5-1,TRBJ2-4,.,.
CASSFSPTPDGYTF,TGTGCCAGCAGCTTCTCCCCCACGCCGGATGGCTACACCTTC,TRBV7-8,TRBJ1-2,.,.
CASSEMERGGSTDTQYF,TGTGCCAGCAGTGAAATGGAGCGGGGGGGCAGCACAGATACGCAGTATTTT,TRBV6-1,TRBJ2-3,.,TRBD2
CASSYDQGGTQYF,TGTGCCAGCAGTTACGACCAGGGCGGGACCCAGTACTTC,TRBV6-5,TRBJ2-5,.,.
CATSRHLRETQYF,TGTGCCACCAGCAGGCATCTACGAGAGACCCAGTACTTC,TRBV15,TRBJ2-5,.,.
CASSFARRYGYTF,TGTGCCAGCAGTTTTGCCAGGAGGTATGGCTACACCTTC,TRBV28,TRBJ1-2,.,.
CASSLFTSAGDQYF,TGTGCCAGCAGCTTGTTTACTAGCGCGGGGGACCAGTACTTC,TRBV7-2,TRBJ2-5,.,TRBD2
CASSGSGGGTEAFF,TGTGCCAGCAGTGGGTCGGGGGGCGGAACTGAAGCTTTCTTT,TRBV27,TRBJ1-1,.,.
CASSLGLVSINEQFF,TGTGCCAGCAGTTTAGGACTAGTTTCTATCAATGAGCAGTTCTTC,TRBV27,TRBJ2-1,.,TRBD2
CASRPQGPTEAFF,TGTGCCAGCAGGCCACAGGGTCCCACTGAAGCTTTCTTT,TRBV12-3/TRBV12-4,TRBJ1-1,.,.
CASSGGSNQPQHF,TGTGCCAGCAGTGGGGGGAGCAATCAGCCCCAGCATTTT,TRBV7-9,TRBJ1-5,.,.
CASSVLTGGDTQYF,TGTGCCAGCAGCGTCCTTACAGGGGGAGATACGCAGTATTTT,TRBV7-8,TRBJ2-3,.,TRBD1
CATSTGTSGGAETQYF,TGTGCCACCAGCACCGGGACTAGCGGGGGGGCGGAGACCCAGTACTTC,TRBV15,TRBJ2-5,.,TRBD2
CASSLANSRTSGYEQYF,TGTGCCAGCAGCTTAGCGAATTCTAGGACTAGCGGCTACGAGCAGTACTTC,TRBV7-8,TRBJ2-7,.,TRBD2
CASSSRTSGSIADTQYF,TGTGCCAGCAGCTCACGGACTAGCGGGAGTATCGCAGATACGCAGTATTTT,TRBV7-3,TRBJ2-3,.,TRBD2
CASSLTGTWTDTQYF,TGTGCCAGCAGTTTAACCGGGACTTGGACAGATACGCAGTATTTT,TRBV27,TRBJ2-3,.,.
CAISDSYEQYF,TGTGCCATCAGTGACAGCTACGAGCAGTACTTC,TRBV10-3,TRBJ2-7,.,.
CASSLTPGLAEMTSTDTQYF,TGTGCCAGCAGTTTAACCCCGGGCCTAGCGGAGATGACTAGCACAGATACGCAGTATTTT,TRBV27,TRBJ2-3,.,TRBD2
CASSLGWGGLAGELFF,TGTGCCAGCAGCTTGGGGTGGGGAGGGCTCGCCGGGGAGCTGTTTTTT,TRBV5-6,TRBJ2-2,.,TRBD2
CAWRGEGDGYTF,TGTGCCTGGAGGGGGGAGGGCGATGGCTACACCTTC,TRBV30,TRBJ1-2,few,.
CASRLRITGGNQPQHF,TGTGCCAGCAGATTAAGGATTACAGGGGGCAATCAGCCCCAGCATTTT,TRBV7-3,TRBJ1-5,.,TRBD1
CASSPQWGANTEAFF,TGTGCCAGCTCACCACAATGGGGAGCGAACACTGAAGCTTTCTTT,TRBV18,TRBJ1-1,.,.